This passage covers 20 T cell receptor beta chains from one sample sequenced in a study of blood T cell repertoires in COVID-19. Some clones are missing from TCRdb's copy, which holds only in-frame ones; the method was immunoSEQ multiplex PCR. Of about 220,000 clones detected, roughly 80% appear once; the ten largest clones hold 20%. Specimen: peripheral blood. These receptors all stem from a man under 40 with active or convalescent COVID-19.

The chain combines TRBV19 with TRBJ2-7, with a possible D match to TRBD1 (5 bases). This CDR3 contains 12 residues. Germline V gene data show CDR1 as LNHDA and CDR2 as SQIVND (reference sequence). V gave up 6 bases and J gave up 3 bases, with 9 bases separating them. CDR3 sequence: CASSADNYEQYF. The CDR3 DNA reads TGTGCCAGTAGCGCGGACAACTACGAGCAGTACTTC.

The CDR3 protein is CASSLRDRGEQYF. The CDR3 DNA reads TGTGCCAGCAGTTTACGGGACAGGGGTGAGCAGTACTTC. V usage is TRBV6-5 and J usage is TRBJ2-7; 10 nucleotides align to TRBD1. Germline V gene sequence: CDR1 MNHEY, CDR2 SVGAGI. J lost 7 bases, V lost 4 bases, and 4 bases had no gene match. This CDR3 region has 13 residues.

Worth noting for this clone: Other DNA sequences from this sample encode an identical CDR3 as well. CDR3 bases: TGTGCCAGCAGTTACGGGCGGGGCACTGAAGCTTTCTTT. Protein: CASSYGRGTEAFF. The V call is TRBV6-2 or TRBV6-3, the J call TRBJ1-1, with D unclear. There are 13 residues in the CDR3. Trimming stripped 2 bases from V and 4 bases from J, with 8 bases between. Germline CDR1 reads MNHEY; CDR2 reads SVGEGT.

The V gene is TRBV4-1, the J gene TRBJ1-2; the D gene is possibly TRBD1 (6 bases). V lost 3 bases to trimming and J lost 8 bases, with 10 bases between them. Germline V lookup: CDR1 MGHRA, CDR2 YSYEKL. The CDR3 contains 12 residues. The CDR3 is CASSQHREGYTF. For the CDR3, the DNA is TGCGCCAGCAGCCAGCACAGGGAGGGCTACACCTTC.

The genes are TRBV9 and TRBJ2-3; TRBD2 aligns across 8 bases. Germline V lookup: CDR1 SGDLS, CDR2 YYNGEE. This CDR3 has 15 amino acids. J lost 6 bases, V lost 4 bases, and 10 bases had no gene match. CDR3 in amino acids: CASSPLAGGGDTQYF. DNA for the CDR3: TGTGCCAGCAGCCCATTGGCGGGAGGCGGGGATACGCAGTATTTT.

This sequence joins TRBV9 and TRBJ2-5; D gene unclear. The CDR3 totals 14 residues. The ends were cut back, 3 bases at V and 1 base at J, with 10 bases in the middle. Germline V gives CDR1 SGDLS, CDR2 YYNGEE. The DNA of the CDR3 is TGTGCCAGCAGCGATAACACCCTCCAAGAGACCCAGTACTTC. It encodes CASSDNTLQETQYF.

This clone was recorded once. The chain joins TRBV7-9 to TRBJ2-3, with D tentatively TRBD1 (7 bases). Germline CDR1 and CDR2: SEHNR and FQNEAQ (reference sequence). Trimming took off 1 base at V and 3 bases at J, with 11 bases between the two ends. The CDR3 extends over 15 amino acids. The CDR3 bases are TGTGCCAGCAGCTTAGTCCAGGGGGGTACAGATACGCAGTATTTT. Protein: CASSLVQGGTDTQYF.

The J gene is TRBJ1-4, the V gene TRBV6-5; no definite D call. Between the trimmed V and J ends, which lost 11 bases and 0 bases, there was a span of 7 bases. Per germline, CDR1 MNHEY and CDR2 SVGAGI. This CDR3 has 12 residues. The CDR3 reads CALRATNEKLFF. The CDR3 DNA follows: TGTGCCTTGAGAGCAACTAATGAAAAACTGTTTTTT.

The CDR3 nucleotides read TGTGCCAGCAGTCTACGCCCACAGGGTCGCCGCACTGAAGCTTTCTTT. Translating gives CASSLRPQGRRTEAFF. This chain links TRBV14 with TRBJ1-1, with D perhaps matching TRBD1 (6 bases). The germline CDR1 and CDR2 sequences are SGHDN and FVKESK. The CDR3 loop spans 16 amino acids. Deletions cut 6 bases from V and 4 bases from J, with 21 bases between.

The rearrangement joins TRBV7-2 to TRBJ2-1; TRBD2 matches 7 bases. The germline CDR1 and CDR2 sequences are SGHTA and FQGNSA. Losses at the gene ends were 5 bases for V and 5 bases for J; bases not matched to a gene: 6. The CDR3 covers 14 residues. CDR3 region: CASSGQRGDNEQFF. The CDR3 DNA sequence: TGTGCCAGCAGCGGTCAGCGGGGAGACAATGAGCAGTTCTTC.

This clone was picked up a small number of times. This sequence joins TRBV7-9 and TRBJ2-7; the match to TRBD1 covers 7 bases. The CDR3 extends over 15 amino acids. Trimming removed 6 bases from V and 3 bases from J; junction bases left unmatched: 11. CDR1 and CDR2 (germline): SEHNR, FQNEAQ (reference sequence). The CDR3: CASSPAAGGFYEQYF. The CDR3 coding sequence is TGTGCCAGCAGTCCAGCGGCAGGGGGATTCTACGAGCAGTACTTC.

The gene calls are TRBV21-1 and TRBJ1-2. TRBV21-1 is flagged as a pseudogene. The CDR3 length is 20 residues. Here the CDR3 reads CASSSRVAGQGLTPNYGYTF. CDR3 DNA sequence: TGTGCCAGCAGCTCCCGGGTCGCGGGGCAGGGCCTAACTCCTAACTATGGCTACACCTTC.

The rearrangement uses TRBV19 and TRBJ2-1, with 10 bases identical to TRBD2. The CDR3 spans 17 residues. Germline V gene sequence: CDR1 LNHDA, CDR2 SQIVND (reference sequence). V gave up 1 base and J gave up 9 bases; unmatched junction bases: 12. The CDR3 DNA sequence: TGTGCCAGTAGTATAGTAGGGCTAGCGGGGGCCGATACTGAGCAGTTCTTC. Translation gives CASSIVGLAGADTEQFF.

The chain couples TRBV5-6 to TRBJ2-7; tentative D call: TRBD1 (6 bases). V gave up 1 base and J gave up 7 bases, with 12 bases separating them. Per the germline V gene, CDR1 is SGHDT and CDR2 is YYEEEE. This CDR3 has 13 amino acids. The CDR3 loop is CASSLSLRGEQYF. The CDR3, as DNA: TGTGCCAGCAGCTTGAGCCTCAGGGGAGAGCAGTACTTC.

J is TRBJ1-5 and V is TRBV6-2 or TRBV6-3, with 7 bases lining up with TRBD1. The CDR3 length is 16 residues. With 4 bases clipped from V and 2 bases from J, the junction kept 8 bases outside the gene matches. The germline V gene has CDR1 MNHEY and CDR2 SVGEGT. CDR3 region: CASSSGDRAGNQPQHF. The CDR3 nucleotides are TGTGCCAGCAGTTCGGGTGACAGGGCTGGCAATCAGCCCCAGCATTTT.

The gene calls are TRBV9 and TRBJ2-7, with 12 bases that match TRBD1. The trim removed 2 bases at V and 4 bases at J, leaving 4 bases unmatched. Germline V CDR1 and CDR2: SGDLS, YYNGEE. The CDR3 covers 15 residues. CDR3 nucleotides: TGTGCCAGCAGCGTCCGGGACAGGGGGCCTTACGAGCAGTACTTC. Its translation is CASSVRDRGPYEQYF.

This CDR3 reads CASSFRRGQGYGYTF. CDR3 nucleotides: TGTGCCAGCAGCTTCAGGCGGGGGCAGGGGTATGGCTACACCTTC. The chain links TRBV7-9 to TRBJ1-2, with D perhaps TRBD1 (6 bases). V lost 3 bases and J 5 bases, leaving 16 bases between the germline ends. Germline assignment: CDR1 SEHNR and CDR2 FQNEAQ (reference sequence). The CDR3 spans 15 residues.

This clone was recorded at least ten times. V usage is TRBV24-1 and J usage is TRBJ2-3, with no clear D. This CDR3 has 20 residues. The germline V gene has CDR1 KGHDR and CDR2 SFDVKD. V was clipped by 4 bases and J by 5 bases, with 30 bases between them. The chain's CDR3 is CATSDRWPPDGSAAQDTQYF. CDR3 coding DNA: TGTGCCACCAGTGACCGCTGGCCCCCTGACGGGTCCGCGGCCCAAGATACGCAGTATTTT.

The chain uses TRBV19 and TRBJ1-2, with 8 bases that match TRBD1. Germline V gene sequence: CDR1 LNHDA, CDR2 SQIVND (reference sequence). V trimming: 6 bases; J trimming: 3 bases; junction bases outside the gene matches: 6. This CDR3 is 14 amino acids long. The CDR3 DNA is TGTGCCAGTAGAGGGACAGGTGGGGACTATGGCTACACCTTC. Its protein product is CASRGTGGDYGYTF.

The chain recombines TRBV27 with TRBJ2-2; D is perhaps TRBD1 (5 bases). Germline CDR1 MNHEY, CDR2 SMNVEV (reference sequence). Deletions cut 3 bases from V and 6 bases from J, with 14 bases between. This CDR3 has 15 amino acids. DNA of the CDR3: TGTGCCAGCAGTTTCGGTAGGGGTGACGCCGGGGAGCTGTTTTTT. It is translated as CASSFGRGDAGELFF.